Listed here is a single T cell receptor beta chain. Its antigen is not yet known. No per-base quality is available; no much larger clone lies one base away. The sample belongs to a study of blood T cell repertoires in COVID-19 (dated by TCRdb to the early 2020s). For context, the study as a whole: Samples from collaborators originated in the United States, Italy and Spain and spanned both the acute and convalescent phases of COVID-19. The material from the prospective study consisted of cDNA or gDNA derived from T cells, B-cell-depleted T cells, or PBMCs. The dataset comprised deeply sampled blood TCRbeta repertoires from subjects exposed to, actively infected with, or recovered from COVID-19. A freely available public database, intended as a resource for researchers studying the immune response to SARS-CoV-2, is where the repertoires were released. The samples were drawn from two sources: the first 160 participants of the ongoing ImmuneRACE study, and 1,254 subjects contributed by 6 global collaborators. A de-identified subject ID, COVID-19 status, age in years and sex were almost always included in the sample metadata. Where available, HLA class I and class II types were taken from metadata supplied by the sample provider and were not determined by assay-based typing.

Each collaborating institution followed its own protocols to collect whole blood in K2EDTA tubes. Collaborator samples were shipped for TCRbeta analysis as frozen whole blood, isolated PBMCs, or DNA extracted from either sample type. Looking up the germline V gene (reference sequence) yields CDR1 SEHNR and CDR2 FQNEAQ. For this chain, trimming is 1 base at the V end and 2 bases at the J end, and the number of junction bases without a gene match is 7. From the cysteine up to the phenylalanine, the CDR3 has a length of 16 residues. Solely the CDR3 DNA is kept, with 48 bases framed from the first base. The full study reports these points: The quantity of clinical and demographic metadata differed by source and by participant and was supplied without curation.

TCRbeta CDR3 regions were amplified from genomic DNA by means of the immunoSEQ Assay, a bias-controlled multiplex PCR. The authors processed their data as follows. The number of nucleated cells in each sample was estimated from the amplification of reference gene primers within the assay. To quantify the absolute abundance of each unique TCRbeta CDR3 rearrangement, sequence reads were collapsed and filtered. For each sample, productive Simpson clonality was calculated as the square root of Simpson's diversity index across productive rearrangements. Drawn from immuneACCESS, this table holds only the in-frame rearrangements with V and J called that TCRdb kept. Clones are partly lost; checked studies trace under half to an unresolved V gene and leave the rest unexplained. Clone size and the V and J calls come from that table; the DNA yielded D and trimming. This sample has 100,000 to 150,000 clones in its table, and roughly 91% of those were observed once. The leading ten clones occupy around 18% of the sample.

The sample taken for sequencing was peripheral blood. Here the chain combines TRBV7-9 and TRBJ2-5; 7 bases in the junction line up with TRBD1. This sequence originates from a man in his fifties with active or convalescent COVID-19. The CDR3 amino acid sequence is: CASSLGAGGIQETQYF. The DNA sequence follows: TGTGCCAGCAGCTTAGGGGCAGGGGGAATTCAAGAGACCCAGTACTTC.